The 17 T cell receptor beta chains below come from one sample, sequenced in a study of cytomegalovirus exposure and HLA in healthy donors. Amplification used 60 Vbeta primers and 13 Jbeta primers. Profiling relied on immunoSEQ multiplex PCR, and the TCRdb table lists in-frame clones only, not all of them. The sample yields fewer than 250,000 clones, around 67% seen once. Material: PBMCs. Receptors were obtained from a woman in her twenties or thirties in good health and CMV-seropositive.

This chain links TRBV5-1 with TRBJ2-7; 8 nucleotides align to TRBD2. V shed 2 bases, J shed 5 bases, and the junction held 12 bases outside the gene matches. The CDR3 sequence is 16 residues long. Germline V lookup: CDR1 SGHRS, CDR2 YFSETQ. This CDR3 is CASSLVPTSGGNEQYF. As DNA, the CDR3 is TGCGCCAGCAGCTTAGTTCCCACTAGCGGAGGTAACGAGCAGTACTTC.

The V gene is TRBV12-1, the J gene TRBJ2-3; no check of the table's D call, TRBD2, against the DNA was made. TRBV12-1 is a pseudogene segment. The CDR3 runs to 15 residues. CDR3 in amino acids: CASSFASGGKVTQYF. The CDR3 DNA is TGTGCCAGCAGCTTCGCTAGCGGGGGCAAGGTTACGCAGTATTTT.

This chain uses TRBV16 with TRBJ2-4; 7 bases line up with TRBD2. The CDR3 is 17 residues long. V dropped 2 bases and J dropped 1; count of bases not matched to a gene: 8. The germline V gene encodes CDR1 KGHSY and CDR2 FQNENV. The CDR3 spells CASSQGLVGEAKNIQYF. Here the CDR3 DNA reads TGTGCCAGCAGCCAAGGACTAGTTGGGGAGGCCAAAAACATTCAGTACTTC.

This clone has a single count. The chain has TRBV6-4 and TRBJ1-2; no reliable D call. Per germline, CDR1 MRHNA and CDR2 SNTAGT. With 8 bases removed from V and 3 bases from J, the gap between germline ends came to 19 bases. The CDR3 covers 15 residues. Written as DNA, the CDR3 is TGTGCCAGCCCTCCGGAGACGGATCGCTACTATGGCTACACCTTC. It encodes CASPPETDRYYGYTF.

This clone appeared a few times. The chain is built from TRBV10-1 and TRBJ2-3; 8 bases agree with TRBD2. V trimming: 8 bases; J trimming: 5 bases; junction bases outside the gene matches: 6. The CDR3 consists of 13 residues. Germline assignment: CDR1 WNHNN and CDR2 SYGVQD (reference sequence). CDR3 nucleotides: TGCGCCAGCCGGGAGGGCGGCGGAGATACGCAGTATTTT. This encodes CASREGGGDTQYF.

The count of this clone is one. The genes are TRBV7-9 and TRBJ2-7; 9 nucleotides match TRBD1. The trim removed 3 bases at V and 9 bases at J, leaving 9 bases unmatched. Germline V lookup: CDR1 SEHNR, CDR2 FQNEAQ (reference sequence). The CDR3 consists of 14 residues. The CDR3 region has the DNA TGTGCCAGCAGCTTCGCCGGGACAGGGATGTTGCAGTACTTC. It yields the protein CASSFAGTGMLQYF.

The rearrangement links TRBV5-1 to TRBJ2-2, with TRBD1 identical over 8 bases. From germline, CDR1 is SGHRS and CDR2 YFSETQ. The CDR3 spans 16 residues. V dropped 0 bases and J dropped 1; count of bases not matched to a gene: 2. This chain's CDR3 is CASSLEGTGNTGELFF. The CDR3, as DNA: TGCGCCAGCAGCTTGGAGGGGACAGGGAACACCGGGGAGCTGTTTTTT.

The sample holds a few counts of this clone. This chain links TRBV25-1 with TRBJ1-5, with 10 nucleotides matching TRBD1. Germline values: CDR1 MGHDK, CDR2 SYGVNS. The CDR3 loop spans 16 amino acids. J gave up 3 bases and V 4 bases, and 6 bases lay outside the gene matches. CDR3 nucleotides: TGTGCCAGCAGTGCAAAAGGACAGGGGGACAATCAGCCCCAGCATTTT. It yields the protein CASSAKGQGDNQPQHF.

The gene calls are TRBV27 and TRBJ1-1, with D tentatively TRBD1 (6 bases). V was pared by 8 bases and J by 1 base, with 14 bases between. Germline CDR1 MNHEY, CDR2 SMNVEV (reference sequence). This CDR3 has 14 residues. CDR3 amino acids: CASVARGRNTEAFF. The CDR3 nucleotides are TGTGCCAGCGTCGCAAGGGGGAGGAACACTGAAGCTTTCTTT.

In this sample, this clone turned up a few times. This chain uses TRBV6-1 with TRBJ2-4; 9 nucleotides match TRBD1. This CDR3 region has 14 residues. Trimming took 7 bases from V and 6 from J; bases not matched to a gene: 7. The germline V gene encodes CDR1 MNHNS and CDR2 SASEGT. The CDR3 is CASNPTGQGNIQYF. For the CDR3, the DNA is TGTGCCAGCAATCCCACGGGACAGGGAAACATTCAGTACTTC.

This clone was observed a few times. The V gene is TRBV6-4, the J gene TRBJ2-1; tentatively, D is TRBD1 (5 bases). The CDR3 sequence is 14 residues long. Germline lookup yields CDR1 MRHNA and CDR2 SNTAGT. The V end was cut by 6 bases, the J end by 4 bases, with 13 bases between. Written as DNA, the CDR3 is TGTGCCAGCAGAGAAAGGGGTGGATACAATGAGCAGTTCTTC. Translating it yields CASRERGGYNEQFF.

This clone was detected a few times. Here the CDR3 reads CASNPPRQLNTEAFF. The CDR3, as DNA: TGTGCCAGCAACCCACCGCGGCAGCTGAACACTGAAGCTTTCTTT. The chain couples TRBV5-6 to TRBJ1-1, with D unresolved. Germline loops: CDR1 SGHDT, CDR2 YYEEEE. This CDR3 spans 15 amino acids. The V gene lost 6 bases and the J gene lost 0 bases, with 15 bases spanning the gap.

This chain joins TRBV6-1 and TRBJ1-1, with a weak D call TRBD1 (6 bases). CDR3 size: 15 residues. Germline loops: CDR1 MNHNS, CDR2 SASEGT. Trimming took off 6 bases at V and 3 bases at J, with 17 bases between the two ends. The CDR3 bases are TGTGCCAGCAGGGACCGTAGGGGGTACGACACTGAAGCTTTCTTT. Its protein is CASRDRRGYDTEAFF.

This sequence joins TRBV5-8 and TRBJ1-1; weak D call: TRBD1 (5 bases). This CDR3 comprises 15 residues. V gave up 4 bases and J gave up 1 base, with 14 bases separating them. CDR1 is SGHTS, CDR2 YDEGEE, per germline. The CDR3 here is CASSPGQRRNTEAFF. DNA for the CDR3: TGTGCCAGCAGCCCCGGACAAAGAAGGAACACTGAAGCTTTCTTT.

This clone appeared a single time. This sequence joins TRBV10-2 and TRBJ2-1; 8 bases align to TRBD2. In germline, CDR1 is WSHSY, CDR2 SAAADI. There are 15 residues in the CDR3. V lost 8 bases to trimming and J lost 4 bases; unmatched junction nucleotides: 10. The CDR3 DNA reads as TGCGCCAGCCGTCGAGCGGGAGCTCTTTACAATGAGCAGTTCTTC. This translates into CASRRAGALYNEQFF.

The genes are TRBV6-5 and TRBJ2-7, with 8 nucleotides matching TRBD2. Germline V gives CDR1 MNHEY, CDR2 SVGAGI. The CDR3 sequence is 15 residues long. V was clipped by 5 bases and J by 2 bases; unmatched bases: 8. CDR3 nucleotide sequence: TGTGCCAGCAGTCCCCCAAAAGCGGGAGCCTACGAGCAGTACTTC. Protein product: CASSPPKAGAYEQYF.

The V gene is TRBV4-2, the J gene TRBJ1-2; D is possibly TRBD1 (5 bases). The germline V and J ends were trimmed by 1 base and 3 bases, with 12 bases remaining between them. The CDR3 spans 15 residues. From germline, CDR1 is LGHNA and CDR2 YNFKEQ. The CDR3 loop is CASSQGAGQDYGYTF. CDR3 coding DNA: TGTGCCAGCAGCCAAGGGGCAGGGCAAGACTATGGCTACACCTTC.